This is a list of T cell receptor beta chains from one sample in a study of blood T cell repertoires in COVID-19. The data were produced by immunoSEQ multiplex PCR, yet TCRdb's version contains in-frame clones alone and is incomplete. The data hold 100,000 or so clones, with 69% observed a single time. The sequencing sample was made of peripheral blood. The receptors derive from a man older than 75 with acute or convalescent COVID-19. CDR3s include the opening cysteine and the closing phenylalanine or tryptophan. Each record gives: clone size, V gene, J gene, D gene, CDR3 protein, CDR3 DNA. D genes are given only for firm matches. Only part of the rows carry a size: once, few, many, or a class if the clone is expanded.

clone size: .
V gene: TRBV19
J gene: TRBJ2-7
D gene: TRBD2
CDR3 protein: CASSRTGTRLYEQYF
CDR3 DNA: TGTGCCAGTAGTAGGACCGGGACTAGACTCTACGAGCAGTACTTC

clone size: .
V gene: TRBV30
J gene: TRBJ2-7
D gene: TRBD2
CDR3 protein: CACTLAGEVYEQYF
CDR3 DNA: TGTGCCTGTACCCTAGCGGGGGAGGTCTACGAGCAGTACTTC

clone size: once
V gene: TRBV28
J gene: TRBJ1-2
D gene: .
CDR3 protein: CASSYEIYGYTF
CDR3 DNA: TGTGCCAGCAGTTACGAGATATATGGCTACACCTTC

clone size: .
V gene: TRBV7-3
J gene: TRBJ1-1
D gene: .
CDR3 protein: CASSPGSSTEAFF
CDR3 DNA: TGTGCCAGCAGCCCAGGGTCGAGCACTGAAGCTTTCTTT

clone size: .
V gene: TRBV7-8
J gene: TRBJ2-5
D gene: .
CDR3 protein: CASSPQSGTQYF
CDR3 DNA: TGTGCCAGCAGCCCCCAGAGCGGGACCCAGTACTTC

clone size: .
V gene: TRBV28
J gene: TRBJ2-3
D gene: .
CDR3 protein: CASSPQGTDTQYF
CDR3 DNA: TGTGCCAGCAGCCCACAGGGAACAGATACGCAGTATTTT

clone size: .
V gene: TRBV21-1
J gene: TRBJ1-2
D gene: .
CDR3 protein: CASSPLAVPGYTF
CDR3 DNA: TGTGCCAGCAGCCCTTTGGCAGTCCCTGGCTACACCTTC

clone size: .
V gene: TRBV27
J gene: TRBJ1-1
D gene: .
CDR3 protein: CASSPDQGYGTEAFF
CDR3 DNA: TGTGCCAGCAGTCCCGATCAGGGTTACGGCACTGAAGCTTTCTTT

clone size: .
V gene: TRBV7-3
J gene: TRBJ2-1
D gene: TRBD2
CDR3 protein: CASSLDTSENEQFF
CDR3 DNA: TGTGCCAGCAGCTTAGATACTAGCGAAAATGAGCAGTTCTTC

clone size: .
V gene: TRBV9
J gene: TRBJ1-2
D gene: .
CDR3 protein: CASSAAPGGNYGYTF
CDR3 DNA: TGTGCCAGCAGCGCCGCCCCCGGGGGGAACTATGGCTACACCTTC

clone size: .
V gene: TRBV10-3
J gene: TRBJ2-7
D gene: TRBD2
CDR3 protein: CAISESTSGSYEQYF
CDR3 DNA: TGTGCCATCAGTGAGTCGACTAGCGGGAGCTACGAGCAGTACTTC

clone size: .
V gene: TRBV14
J gene: TRBJ2-7
D gene: .
CDR3 protein: CASSLQGYYEQYF
CDR3 DNA: TGTGCCAGCAGCCTCCAGGGGTACTACGAGCAGTACTTC

clone size: .
V gene: TRBV7-2
J gene: TRBJ2-7
D gene: TRBD2
CDR3 protein: CASSSTSGPYEQYF
CDR3 DNA: TGTGCCAGCAGCTCGACTAGCGGTCCCTACGAGCAGTACTTC

clone size: .
V gene: TRBV10-3
J gene: TRBJ2-3
D gene: .
CDR3 protein: CAISEQNTDTQYF
CDR3 DNA: TGTGCCATCAGTGAACAGAACACAGATACGCAGTATTTT

clone size: .
V gene: TRBV6-6
J gene: TRBJ1-2
D gene: .
CDR3 protein: CASSYGQFYGYTF
CDR3 DNA: TGTGCCAGCAGTTACGGACAGTTCTATGGCTACACCTTC

clone size: .
V gene: TRBV7-9
J gene: TRBJ1-2
D gene: .
CDR3 protein: CASKRSRGGGYTF
CDR3 DNA: TGTGCCAGCAAACGGTCGCGGGGCGGTGGCTACACCTTC

clone size: few
V gene: TRBV7-9
J gene: TRBJ2-5
D gene: .
CDR3 protein: CASSLAGGLETQYF
CDR3 DNA: TGTGCCAGCAGCTTAGCAGGAGGGCTGGAGACCCAGTACTTC

clone size: few
V gene: TRBV7-2
J gene: TRBJ2-2
D gene: .
CDR3 protein: CASTAVAGFIANTGELFF
CDR3 DNA: TGTGCCAGCACAGCCGTGGCGGGTTTTATCGCGAACACCGGGGAGCTGTTTTTT

clone size: many
V gene: TRBV7-9
J gene: TRBJ1-1
D gene: .
CDR3 protein: CASSPRGDTEAFF
CDR3 DNA: TGTGCCAGCAGCCCCAGGGGAGACACTGAAGCTTTCTTT

clone size: .
V gene: TRBV9
J gene: TRBJ1-2
D gene: TRBD1
CDR3 protein: CASSHRQGLDYGYTF
CDR3 DNA: TGTGCCAGCAGCCACCGACAGGGCTTAGACTATGGCTACACCTTC

clone size: .
V gene: TRBV12-3/TRBV12-4
J gene: TRBJ1-2
D gene: TRBD1
CDR3 protein: CASGYRGNYGYTF
CDR3 DNA: TGTGCCAGCGGATACAGGGGCAACTATGGCTACACCTTC

clone size: .
V gene: TRBV7-3
J gene: TRBJ2-4
D gene: .
CDR3 protein: CASSPGAGAKNIQYF
CDR3 DNA: TGTGCCAGCAGCCCTGGGGCGGGGGCCAAAAACATTCAGTACTTC

clone size: once
V gene: TRBV7-2
J gene: TRBJ1-3
D gene: .
CDR3 protein: CASSPRSFGNTIYF
CDR3 DNA: TGTGCCAGCAGCCCTAGAAGTTTCGGAAACACCATATATTTT

clone size: .
V gene: TRBV2
J gene: TRBJ1-1
D gene: TRBD1
CDR3 protein: CASSVEGAGSEAFF
CDR3 DNA: TGTGCCAGCAGTGTTGAGGGGGCAGGGTCTGAAGCTTTCTTT

clone size: once
V gene: TRBV18
J gene: TRBJ1-5
D gene: .
CDR3 protein: CASSRGSTSNQPQHF
CDR3 DNA: TGTGCCAGCTCAAGGGGCTCAACTAGCAATCAGCCCCAGCATTTT

clone size: few
V gene: TRBV29-1
J gene: TRBJ2-7
D gene: .
CDR3 protein: CSVGREAYEQYF
CDR3 DNA: TGCAGCGTTGGGAGGGAGGCCTACGAGCAGTACTTC

clone size: .
V gene: TRBV2
J gene: TRBJ2-7
D gene: TRBD2
CDR3 protein: CASTLTSGSGYEQYF
CDR3 DNA: TGTGCCAGCACGTTGACTAGCGGGAGTGGTTACGAGCAGTACTTC

clone size: few
V gene: TRBV5-1
J gene: TRBJ2-2
D gene: TRBD2
CDR3 protein: CASSLTSDITGGELFF
CDR3 DNA: TGCGCCAGCAGCTTGACTAGCGATATAACAGGCGGGGAGCTGTTTTTT

clone size: .
V gene: TRBV11-2
J gene: TRBJ2-7
D gene: .
CDR3 protein: CASSLAPAPYEQYF
CDR3 DNA: TGTGCCAGCAGCCTGGCCCCCGCTCCGTACGAGCAGTACTTC

clone size: once
V gene: TRBV25-1
J gene: TRBJ1-2
D gene: .
CDR3 protein: CASTNSGSSTGYTF
CDR3 DNA: TGTGCCAGCACGAACTCAGGGTCCTCAACTGGCTACACCTTC

clone size: .
V gene: TRBV5-6
J gene: TRBJ2-7
D gene: .
CDR3 protein: CASSLGPGGYEQYF
CDR3 DNA: TGTGCCAGCAGCTTGGGCCCCGGGGGCTACGAGCAGTACTTC

clone size: .
V gene: TRBV6-6
J gene: TRBJ1-1
D gene: .
CDR3 protein: CASRPVGDEAFF
CDR3 DNA: TGTGCCAGCAGGCCCGTCGGAGACGAAGCTTTCTTT

clone size: once
V gene: TRBV6-5
J gene: TRBJ2-7
D gene: TRBD2
CDR3 protein: CASGRLAGMYEQYF
CDR3 DNA: TGTGCCAGCGGCAGACTAGCGGGGATGTACGAGCAGTACTTC

clone size: .
V gene: TRBV18
J gene: TRBJ2-1
D gene: TRBD1
CDR3 protein: CASSQQGIGNEQFF
CDR3 DNA: TGTGCCAGCTCCCAACAGGGGATCGGGAATGAGCAGTTCTTC

clone size: once
V gene: TRBV4-1
J gene: TRBJ2-5
D gene: TRBD1
CDR3 protein: CASSRNSGGVETQYF
CDR3 DNA: TGCGCCAGCAGCCGCAATTCAGGGGGCGTGGAGACCCAGTACTTC

clone size: .
V gene: TRBV19
J gene: TRBJ1-5
D gene: TRBD1
CDR3 protein: CASSGTTTGAYQPQHF
CDR3 DNA: TGTGCCAGTAGTGGTACGACTACAGGGGCCTATCAGCCCCAGCATTTT

clone size: .
V gene: TRBV28
J gene: TRBJ1-3
D gene: .
CDR3 protein: CASTGGALGRNTIYF
CDR3 DNA: TGTGCCAGCACTGGGGGCGCTCTGGGTCGAAACACCATATATTTT

clone size: .
V gene: TRBV20-1
J gene: TRBJ1-1
D gene: .
CDR3 protein: CSARGDNEAFF
CDR3 DNA: TGCAGTGCTAGGGGGGACAATGAAGCTTTCTTT

clone size: .
V gene: TRBV4-3
J gene: TRBJ2-6
D gene: .
CDR3 protein: CASSQGPQGISGANVLTF
CDR3 DNA: TGCGCCAGCAGCCAAGGCCCACAGGGAATCTCCGGGGCCAACGTCCTGACTTTC

clone size: .
V gene: TRBV27
J gene: TRBJ1-3
D gene: .
CDR3 protein: CASRPRSNSGNTIYF
CDR3 DNA: TGTGCCAGCAGACCCCGTAGCAACTCTGGAAACACCATATATTTT

clone size: once
V gene: TRBV7-9
J gene: TRBJ1-5
D gene: .
CDR3 protein: CASSNGEGNQPQHF
CDR3 DNA: TGTGCCAGCAGCAACGGGGAGGGCAATCAGCCCCAGCATTTT

clone size: few
V gene: TRBV27
J gene: TRBJ2-3
D gene: .
CDR3 protein: CASSFGDRSTDTQYF
CDR3 DNA: TGTGCCAGCAGTTTCGGCGACAGAAGCACAGATACGCAGTATTTT

clone size: .
V gene: TRBV18
J gene: TRBJ2-3
D gene: TRBD1
CDR3 protein: CASSFRDREDTQYF
CDR3 DNA: TGTGCCAGCTCATTCCGGGACAGAGAAGATACGCAGTATTTT

clone size: .
V gene: TRBV18
J gene: TRBJ2-7
D gene: TRBD1
CDR3 protein: CASSLGQGKTYEQYF
CDR3 DNA: TGTGCCAGCTCACTTGGACAGGGAAAAACCTACGAGCAGTACTTC

clone size: .
V gene: TRBV7-3
J gene: TRBJ2-5
D gene: TRBD1
CDR3 protein: CASSSQGGETQYF
CDR3 DNA: TGTGCCAGCAGCTCACAGGGGGGAGAGACCCAGTACTTC

clone size: .
V gene: TRBV28
J gene: TRBJ1-2
D gene: .
CDR3 protein: CASSATGIGYTF
CDR3 DNA: TGTGCCAGCAGTGCCACAGGGATCGGCTACACCTTC

clone size: .
V gene: TRBV4-1
J gene: TRBJ1-1
D gene: .
CDR3 protein: CASSQDARGVRAFF
CDR3 DNA: TGCGCCAGCAGCCAAGACGCCCGGGGGGTGAGGGCTTTCTTT